This TCR beta chain is drawn from a study of PD-L1 blockade in urothelial cancer. Libraries were prepared by immunoSEQ multiplex PCR; TCRdb keeps only in-frame clonotypes and omits some of them. The data show around 63,000 clones, 81% seen once. The time point: pretreatment peripheral blood. This CDR3 is built from 13 residues. Looked up from germline, CDR1 is MGHDK and CDR2 is SYGVNS. Trimming stripped 7 bases from V and 1 base from J, with 10 bases between. The receptor comes from a man in his 70s with urothelial cancer. The material sequenced was PBMCs, taken around atezolizumab (anti-PD-L1) treatment. J is TRBJ2-5 and V is TRBV25-1, with D uncertain. CDR3 region: CASTPNSQETQYF. As DNA, the CDR3 is TGTGCCAGCACCCCCAATAGCCAAGAGACCCAGTACTTC.